The rows below give T cell receptor beta chains drawn from one sample of a study of blood T cell repertoires in COVID-19. TCRdb's copy holds only in-frame clones and misses some; the assay was immunoSEQ multiplex PCR. The table lists some 76,000 clones, 75% to 95% of them singletons. The source material was peripheral blood. Source of these receptors: a woman younger than 30 with acute or convalescent COVID-19. Each CDR3 is given with its conserved first and last residue. Fields, in order: clone size, CDR3 length, D gene, J gene, V gene, CDR3 protein, CDR3 DNA. D genes are given only for firm matches. Clone sizes are given selectively: once, few, many, or a class where the clone is expanded.

size: .
length: 15
D: TRBD1
J: TRBJ2-3
V: TRBV2
CDR3: CASSEVGQGADTQYF
DNA: TGTGCCAGCAGTGAAGTGGGACAGGGAGCAGATACGCAGTATTTT

size: .
length: 11
D: .
J: TRBJ1-1
V: TRBV29-1
CDR3: CSVVPNTEAFF
DNA: TGCAGCGTTGTTCCTAACACTGAAGCTTTCTTT

size: .
length: 15
D: TRBD1
J: TRBJ2-1
V: TRBV9
CDR3: CASNPAGGAYNEQFF
DNA: TGTGCCAGCAACCCCGCAGGGGGCGCCTACAATGAGCAGTTCTTC

size: .
length: 14
D: TRBD1
J: TRBJ1-1
V: TRBV19
CDR3: CASSKTGGNTEAFF
DNA: TGTGCCAGTAGTAAAACAGGGGGGAACACTGAAGCTTTCTTT

size: once
length: 13
D: .
J: TRBJ1-1
V: TRBV6-6
CDR3: CATEDRQYTEAFF
DNA: TGTGCCACAGAAGACAGGCAGTACACTGAAGCTTTCTTT

size: .
length: 14
D: .
J: TRBJ2-5
V: TRBV18
CDR3: CASSPPRGVETQYF
DNA: TGTGCCAGCTCACCACCGCGGGGCGTTGAGACCCAGTACTTC

size: .
length: 14
D: .
J: TRBJ2-7
V: TRBV5-6
CDR3: CASSLVGSYYEQYF
DNA: TGTGCCAGCAGCTTGGTGGGGAGCTACTACGAGCAGTACTTC

size: once
length: 14
D: .
J: TRBJ2-3
V: TRBV28
CDR3: CASSIGQRADTQYF
DNA: TGTGCCAGCAGTATTGGACAGAGGGCAGATACGCAGTATTTT

size: .
length: 14
D: TRBD1
J: TRBJ1-1
V: TRBV25-1
CDR3: CASSEPGGGTEAFF
DNA: TGTGCCAGCAGTGAGCCAGGGGGCGGCACTGAAGCTTTCTTT

size: .
length: 13
D: .
J: TRBJ1-5
V: TRBV2
CDR3: CASSVGVWRPQHF
DNA: TGTGCCAGCAGTGTAGGGGTTTGGCGGCCCCAGCATTTT

size: .
length: 16
D: .
J: TRBJ1-4
V: TRBV11-2
CDR3: CASSLAREATNEKLFF
DNA: TGTGCCAGCAGCTTAGCCCGGGAGGCAACTAATGAAAAACTGTTTTTT

size: .
length: 14
D: .
J: TRBJ1-1
V: TRBV30
CDR3: CAWSVGRKNTEAFF
DNA: TGTGCCTGGAGTGTTGGCAGGAAGAACACTGAAGCTTTCTTT

size: .
length: 14
D: TRBD1
J: TRBJ1-3
V: TRBV6-4
CDR3: CASSVDRAGNTIYF
DNA: TGTGCCAGCAGTGTTGACAGGGCCGGAAACACCATATATTTT

size: .
length: 11
D: .
J: TRBJ1-1
V: TRBV7-9
CDR3: CASSPGTEAFF
DNA: TGTGCCAGCAGCCCTGGGACAGAAGCTTTCTTT

size: .
length: 13
D: .
J: TRBJ1-2
V: TRBV27
CDR3: CASSSGAYYGYTF
DNA: TGTGCCAGCAGTTCTGGGGCATACTATGGCTACACCTTC

size: .
length: 13
D: .
J: TRBJ2-5
V: TRBV29-1
CDR3: CSVVPRDQETQYF
DNA: TGCAGCGTTGTACCACGGGACCAAGAGACCCAGTACTTC

size: .
length: 16
D: TRBD2
J: TRBJ2-1
V: TRBV11-3
CDR3: CASSLSGRAAHGEQFF
DNA: TGTGCCAGCAGCTTAAGCGGGAGGGCCGCCCACGGTGAGCAGTTCTTC

size: .
length: 15
D: TRBD2
J: TRBJ2-1
V: TRBV19
CDR3: CASSRGASGRNEQFF
DNA: TGTGCCAGTAGTAGAGGGGCTAGCGGGAGAAATGAGCAGTTCTTC

size: .
length: 14
D: TRBD1
J: TRBJ1-6
V: TRBV6-5
CDR3: CASSSDRGNSPLHF
DNA: TGTGCCAGCAGCTCCGACAGGGGTAATTCACCCCTCCACTTT

size: .
length: 11
D: .
J: TRBJ2-5
V: TRBV20-1
CDR3: CSASRGKTQYF
DNA: TGCAGTGCAAGCCGGGGGAAGACCCAGTACTTC

size: few
length: 16
D: TRBD2
J: TRBJ2-2
V: TRBV10-2
CDR3: CASSGRGGAGPGELFF
DNA: TGCGCCAGCAGTGGCCGTGGGGGAGCGGGGCCCGGGGAGCTGTTTTTT

size: .
length: 13
D: .
J: TRBJ1-1
V: TRBV27
CDR3: CASSQTGFTEAFF
DNA: TGTGCCAGCAGTCAAACAGGGTTCACTGAAGCTTTCTTT

size: .
length: 15
D: .
J: TRBJ1-1
V: TRBV6-2/TRBV6-3
CDR3: CASSYSRVVDTEAFF
DNA: TGTGCCAGCAGTTACTCCAGGGTAGTTGACACTGAAGCTTTCTTT

size: .
length: 15
D: .
J: TRBJ2-1
V: TRBV28
CDR3: CASSFGGASYNEQFF
DNA: TGTGCCAGCAGTTTTGGGGGGGCCTCCTACAATGAGCAGTTCTTC

size: .
length: 15
D: TRBD1
J: TRBJ2-3
V: TRBV15
CDR3: CATSRGTGATDTQYF
DNA: TGTGCCACCAGCAGAGGAACAGGGGCCACAGATACGCAGTATTTT

size: .
length: 15
D: TRBD2
J: TRBJ2-3
V: TRBV5-4
CDR3: CASSSQAGGPDTQYF
DNA: TGTGCCAGCAGCTCACAAGCGGGAGGCCCAGATACGCAGTATTTT

size: .
length: 12
D: .
J: TRBJ1-6
V: TRBV6-6
CDR3: CASSYLGSPLHF
DNA: TGTGCCAGCAGTTACCTTGGCTCACCCCTCCACTTT

size: .
length: 14
D: TRBD1
J: TRBJ1-5
V: TRBV19
CDR3: CASSITGGRQPQHF
DNA: TGTGCCAGTAGCATTACAGGGGGCCGTCAGCCCCAGCATTTT

size: .
length: 16
D: .
J: TRBJ2-2
V: TRBV5-6
CDR3: CASSVDSTANTGELFF
DNA: TGTGCCAGCAGCGTGGACAGTACAGCGAACACCGGGGAGCTGTTTTTT

size: .
length: 12
D: .
J: TRBJ2-7
V: TRBV28
CDR3: CASSLLRYEQYF
DNA: TGTGCCAGCAGTTTGTTACGGTACGAGCAGTACTTC

size: once
length: 16
D: .
J: TRBJ2-4
V: TRBV3-1/TRBV3-2
CDR3: CASSQDRRLAKNIQYF
DNA: TGTGCCAGCAGCCAAGATCGGCGACTAGCCAAAAACATTCAGTACTTC

size: .
length: 17
D: TRBD2
J: TRBJ2-5
V: TRBV2
CDR3: CASRASGKPGAEETQYF
DNA: TGTGCCAGCCGGGCTAGCGGTAAACCTGGGGCCGAGGAGACCCAGTACTTC

size: .
length: 17
D: TRBD1
J: TRBJ1-5
V: TRBV19
CDR3: CASSNYGGQRLNQPQHF
DNA: TGTGCCAGTAGCAATTATGGGGGACAGCGATTAAATCAGCCCCAGCATTTT

size: .
length: 13
D: TRBD1
J: TRBJ2-2
V: TRBV24-1
CDR3: CATSGDRGGELFF
DNA: TGTGCCACCAGCGGGGACAGGGGCGGGGAGCTGTTTTTT

size: .
length: 15
D: .
J: TRBJ1-1
V: TRBV9
CDR3: CASSPQATVNTEAFF
DNA: TGTGCCAGCAGCCCGCAGGCTACTGTGAACACTGAAGCTTTCTTT

size: once
length: 16
D: .
J: TRBJ1-4
V: TRBV7-8
CDR3: CASSLSNAGLNEKLFF
DNA: TGTGCCAGCAGCTTATCGAACGCAGGGTTAAATGAAAAACTGTTTTTT

size: .
length: 15
D: .
J: TRBJ1-6
V: TRBV23-1
CDR3: CARSGRRSVNSPLHF
DNA: TGCGCCAGGAGCGGGCGACGGTCGGTTAATTCACCCCTCCACTTT